These 29 T cell receptor beta chains came from one sample sequenced in a study of blood T cell repertoires in COVID-19 (dated by TCRdb to 2020 to 2022). To prepare the library, the immunoSEQ multiplex PCR assay was applied. The source is immuneACCESS, and TCRdb retained only in-frame sequences with V and J called. Part of the clones is not carried over; for the studies checked, unresolved V genes explain less than half of this, and the remainder is unexplained. The table for this sample lists roughly 84,000 clones; 75% of them were counted only once. The top ten hold around 4% of the sample. The sample was peripheral blood. These receptors were taken from a woman aged 50 to 60 with acute or convalescent COVID-19.

The chain has TRBV7-2 and TRBJ1-1; no definite D call. The V gene lost 4 bases and the J gene lost 0 bases, with 15 bases spanning the gap. CDR1 is SGHTA and CDR2 is FQGNSA in the germline V gene. This CDR3 spans 16 amino acids. This CDR3 reads CASSYRLSMMNTEAFF. The DNA for the CDR3 is TGTGCCAGCAGCTACCGACTCTCAATGATGAACACTGAAGCTTTCTTT. Full variable domain (outside the CDR3, taken from reference TRBV7-2 and TRBJ1-1): GAGVSQSPSNKVTEKGKDVELRCDPISGHTALYWYRQSLGQGLEFLIYFQGNSAPDKSGLPSDRFSAERTGGSVSTLTIQRTQQEDSAVYLCASSYRLSMMNTEAFFGQGTRLTVV.

Here the CDR3 DNA reads TGTGCCAGCAGCTTAAGGGGTCTTCGTGGAACTGAAGCTTTCTTT. Residues: CASSLRGLRGTEAFF. The chain employs TRBV11-1 and TRBJ1-1, with TRBD1 as a possible D gene (5 bases). Germline-derived CDR1 and CDR2 are SGHAT and FQDESV (reference sequence). The CDR3 loop spans 15 amino acids. Trimming took 2 bases from V and 5 from J, leaving 15 bases between them. The full variable domain, its missing parts supplied by reference TRBV11-1 and TRBJ1-1, is EAEVAQSPRYKITEKSQAVAFWCDPISGHATLYWYRQILGQGPELLVQFQDESVVDDSQLPKDRFSAERLKGVDSTLKIQPAELGDSAMYLCASSLRGLRGTEAFFGQGTRLTVV.

J is TRBJ1-5 and V is TRBV10-3; the match to TRBD1 covers 7 bases. CDR3 length equals 14 residues. V dropped 3 bases and J dropped 3; count of bases not matched to a gene: 2. CDR1 and CDR2 from the germline V gene are ENHRY and SYGVKD. CDR3 protein: CAISEGTDNQPQHF. The CDR3 bases are TGTGCCATCAGTGAAGGGACAGACAATCAGCCCCAGCATTTT.

The gene calls are TRBV5-1 and TRBJ1-1, with 12 bases fitting TRBD1. Losses at the gene ends were 3 bases for V and 6 bases for J; bases not matched to a gene: 3. The length of the CDR3 is 14 residues. Looked up from germline, CDR1 is SGHRS and CDR2 is YFSETQ. CDR3: CASSWGQGASEAFF. CDR3 nucleotides: TGCGCCAGCAGCTGGGGACAGGGGGCATCTGAAGCTTTCTTT.

This clone has a single count. V is TRBV7-9 and J is TRBJ1-6, with D possibly TRBD1 on 6 matching bases. This CDR3 region has 15 residues. Deletions cut 1 base from V and 7 bases from J, with 11 bases between. Looked up from germline, CDR1 is SEHNR and CDR2 is FQNEAQ (reference sequence). In DNA form, the CDR3 reads TGTGCCAGCAGCTTAGGGGGGGGGCGAAATTCACCCCTCCACTTT. Protein sequence: CASSLGGGRNSPLHF. The variable domain in full, completed from reference TRBV7-9 and TRBJ1-6, reads DTGVSQNPRHKITKRGQNVTFRCDPISEHNRLYWYRQTLGQGPEFLTYFQNEAQLEKSRLLSDRFSAERPKGSFSTLEIQRTEQGDSAMYLCASSLGGGRNSPLHFGNGTRLTVT.

The J gene is TRBJ1-5, the V gene TRBV7-2, with D unclear. The CDR3 totals 15 residues. Germline CDR1 is SGHTA and CDR2 is FQGNSA. The V and J ends lost 1 base and 4 bases respectively, with 11 bases between them. CDR3 residues: CASSLDTQFNQPQHF. The CDR3 nucleotides read TGTGCCAGCAGCTTAGACACACAGTTTAATCAGCCCCAGCATTTT.

This clone occurred a few times. The chain couples TRBV28 to TRBJ2-7; 8 nucleotides agree with TRBD2. Germline CDR1 and CDR2: MDHEN and SYDVKM. J lost 0 bases, V lost 5 bases, and 12 bases had no gene match. The CDR3 is 17 residues long. This CDR3 is CASSGAAGGSISYEQYF. The CDR3 coding sequence is TGTGCCAGCAGTGGCGCCGCGGGGGGATCCATCTCCTACGAGCAGTACTTC.

The chain carries TRBV2 and TRBJ2-7; D is unresolved. CDR1 is SNHLY and CDR2 is FYNNEI in the germline V gene. V lost 1 base, J lost 7 bases, and 8 bases lay in between. This CDR3 spans 12 amino acids. The CDR3 DNA reads TGTGCCAGCAGTGAAGTTGAGGTTGAGCAGTACTTC. Translating it yields CASSEVEVEQYF.

The rearrangement joins TRBV28 to TRBJ2-7; 10 bases match TRBD1. The CDR3 has 15 amino acids. Germline CDR1 is MDHEN and CDR2 is SYDVKM. J lost 3 bases, V lost 4 bases, and 6 bases had no gene match. CDR3: CASSSFGTGVYEQYF. The CDR3 bases are TGTGCCAGCAGTTCTTTCGGGACAGGGGTCTACGAGCAGTACTTC.

This chain joins TRBV29-1 and TRBJ2-3; perhaps TRBD1 as D (6 bases). This CDR3 contains 12 residues. From germline, CDR1 is SQVTM and CDR2 ANQGSEA. The V end was cut by 5 bases, the J end by 1 base, with 7 bases between. CDR3 loop: CSVRTGTDTQYF. The CDR3 region has the DNA TGCAGCGTTCGGACAGGCACAGATACGCAGTATTTT.

The chain is built from TRBV7-2 and TRBJ2-5; 13 bases line up with TRBD2. The trim removed 1 base at V and 4 bases at J, leaving 6 bases unmatched. CDR1 and CDR2 from the germline V gene are SGHTA and FQGNSA. The CDR3 sequence is 17 residues long. DNA of the CDR3: TGTGCCAGCAGCTTAGTAGGACTAGCGGGGGCAGGAGAGACCCAGTACTTC. This sequence encodes CASSLVGLAGAGETQYF.

A few counts support this clone. The J gene is TRBJ2-1, the V gene TRBV18; D possibly corresponds to TRBD1 (6 bases). The germline V gene encodes CDR1 KGHSH and CDR2 LQKENI. Trimming cost V 1 base and J 9 bases, with 16 bases left between them. The CDR3 has 15 residues. Here the CDR3 reads CASSPLDSEGSEQFF. The CDR3 DNA sequence: TGTGCCAGCTCACCACTGGACAGCGAGGGAAGTGAGCAGTTCTTC.

This chain connects TRBV6-5 to TRBJ1-6; 8 bases are shared with TRBD1. Germline loops: CDR1 MNHEY, CDR2 SVGAGI. With 7 bases clipped from V and 9 bases from J, the junction kept 8 bases outside the gene matches. The CDR3 loop spans 14 amino acids. The CDR3 sequence is CASKLGQGFSPLHF. The CDR3 region has the DNA TGTGCCAGCAAACTCGGACAGGGTTTTTCACCCCTCCACTTT.

The chain couples TRBV25-1 to TRBJ1-1; no clear D. Germline CDR1 is MGHDK and CDR2 is SYGVNS. The CDR3 contains 14 residues. Trimming removed 7 bases at V and 3 bases at J, with 15 bases between. The CDR3 DNA reads as TGTGCCAGCACTAGCGGGTGGGGTCACACTGAAGCTTTCTTT. It is translated as CASTSGWGHTEAFF.

The J gene is TRBJ2-3, the V gene TRBV6-6; D is perhaps TRBD1 (5 bases). The CDR3 has 15 amino acids. The germline CDR1 and CDR2 sequences are MNHNY and SVGAGI (reference sequence). The ends were cut back, 2 bases at V and 4 bases at J, with 13 bases in the middle. The CDR3 loop is CASSYPQGRADTQYF. Written as DNA, the CDR3 is TGTGCCAGCAGTTACCCCCAGGGTCGGGCAGATACGCAGTATTTT.

This clone came up a few times. This rearrangement joins TRBV5-1 to TRBJ1-3; TRBD1 agrees at 7 bases. Per germline, CDR1 SGHRS and CDR2 YFSETQ. V was pared by 3 bases and J by 2 bases, with 5 bases of the junction left unmatched. The CDR3 is made up of 15 amino acids. This chain's CDR3 is CASSYTGAAGNTIYF. The CDR3 region has the DNA TGCGCCAGCAGCTATACAGGGGCGGCTGGAAACACCATATATTTT.

The chain uses TRBV3-1 (or the pseudogene TRBV3-2) and TRBJ1-4; a possible D gene is TRBD1 (6 bases). Trimming took 2 bases from V and 3 from J, leaving 7 bases between them. CDR3 length equals 14 residues. Germline V gives CDR1 LGHDT, CDR2 YNNKEL (reference sequence). The CDR3 loop reads CASSQRTANEKLFF. The DNA for the CDR3 is TGTGCCAGCAGCCAACGGACAGCTAATGAAAAACTGTTTTTT.

This clone was observed a handful of times. CDR3 loop: CASSETTPDINPGNTIYF. In nucleotides, the CDR3 is TGTGCCAGCAGTGAGACGACACCCGACATCAATCCGGGAAACACCATATATTTT. This chain connects TRBV6-1 to TRBJ1-3; D not resolved. The CDR3 contains 18 residues. Trimming removed 3 bases at V and 4 bases at J, with 22 bases between. CDR1 is MNHNS, CDR2 SASEGT, per germline.

The rearrangement joins TRBV28 to TRBJ1-4; D not certain. This CDR3 has 11 amino acids. From germline, CDR1 is MDHEN and CDR2 SYDVKM. Trimming removed 6 bases at V and 9 bases at J, with 8 bases between. The CDR3 loop is CASRAEKKLFF. The CDR3 DNA reads TGTGCCAGCAGGGCCGAAAAAAAACTGTTTTTT.

This clone was observed a handful of times. This chain joins TRBV6-2 or TRBV6-3 and TRBJ1-2, with D possibly matching TRBD1 (5 bases). V lost 0 bases and J lost 6, with 8 bases in between. This CDR3 spans 13 amino acids. Germline CDR1 reads MNHEY; CDR2 reads SVGEGT. The CDR3 DNA reads TGTGCCAGCAGTTACTCCCGGGGGAATGGCTACACCTTC. This gives the protein CASSYSRGNGYTF.

Comment on this clone: No DNA is shown, since the ends of the CDR3 on it are uncertain; the CDR3 is the one TCRdb lists. The genes are TRBV23-1 and TRBJ2-2; the D segment call TRBD1 is taken from the table without a DNA check. TRBV23-1 is identified as an open reading frame with a role that is uncertain. The CDR3 is 16 amino acids in total, end residues counted. The CDR3: CASSQRPGQTPGSCFF.

As concerns this clone: Other DNA sequences in this sample translate to the same CDR3. The chain is built from TRBV5-4 and TRBJ2-1; 8 bases line up with TRBD1. This CDR3 has 13 residues. Germline V gene sequence: CDR1 SGHNT, CDR2 YYREEE (reference sequence). J gave up 6 bases and V 1 base, and 0 bases lay outside the gene matches. The CDR3 protein is CASSLTGGNEQFF. CDR3 DNA sequence: TGTGCCAGCAGCTTGACAGGGGGCAATGAGCAGTTCTTC.

The DNA of the CDR3 is TGTGCCAGCAGGACAGGGGGCAATGAGCAGTTCTTC. It specifies CASRTGGNEQFF. The chain joins TRBV2 to TRBJ2-1; 9 positions match TRBD1. CDR1 is SNHLY and CDR2 is FYNNEI in the germline V gene. V was clipped by 6 bases and J by 6 bases; unmatched bases: 0. The CDR3 sequence is 12 residues long.

The J gene is TRBJ2-3, the V gene TRBV28; 10 bases map to TRBD2. V was pared by 3 bases and J by 4 bases, with 4 bases of the junction left unmatched. This CDR3 is 15 amino acids long. The germline V gene has CDR1 MDHEN and CDR2 SYDVKM. This chain's CDR3 is CASSLSGGAADTQYF. The CDR3 nucleotides read TGTGCCAGCAGTTTGAGCGGGGGGGCAGCAGATACGCAGTATTTT.

The CDR3: CASSIGDWGPNEQYF. CDR3 DNA: TGTGCCAGCAGCATAGGGGATTGGGGGCCTAACGAGCAGTACTTC. The chain employs TRBV2 and TRBJ2-7, with D possibly being TRBD1 (6 bases). V was shortened by 6 bases and J by 5 bases, with 20 bases between the two germline ends. Germline V gives CDR1 SNHLY, CDR2 FYNNEI. The CDR3 length is 15 residues.

V usage is TRBV7-3 and J usage is TRBJ1-5; no clear D gene. V was clipped by 2 bases and J by 4 bases, with 9 bases between them. Per the germline V gene, CDR1 is SGHTA and CDR2 is FQGTGA. The CDR3 loop spans 14 amino acids. The DNA of the CDR3 is TGTGCCAGCAGCTTAGTACACAGAAATCAGCCCCAGCATTTT. This translates into CASSLVHRNQPQHF.

This clone has more than one count but fewer than ten. The gene calls are TRBV2 and TRBJ1-5; D gene uncertain. V lost 3 bases to trimming and J lost 1 base, with 10 bases between them. This CDR3 contains 15 residues. Germline lookup yields CDR1 SNHLY and CDR2 FYNNEI. CDR3 in amino acids: CASSEEASSNQPQHF. The CDR3 coding sequence is TGTGCCAGCAGTGAGGAGGCCTCGAGCAATCAGCCCCAGCATTTT.

This chain joins TRBV15 and TRBJ1-4; D gene uncertain. There are 15 residues in the CDR3. Germline-derived CDR1 and CDR2 are LNHNV and YYDKDF (reference sequence). Trimming cost V 3 bases and J 0 bases, with 8 bases left between them. The CDR3: CATSRRSATNEKLFF. Here the CDR3 DNA reads TGTGCCACCAGCAGGCGCAGCGCAACTAATGAAAAACTGTTTTTT.

V is TRBV7-3 and J is TRBJ2-3, with 8 bases fitting TRBD2. With 6 bases clipped from V and 2 bases from J, the junction kept 4 bases outside the gene matches. This CDR3 is built from 14 residues. Germline V CDR1 and CDR2: SGHTA, FQGTGA. The CDR3 DNA sequence: TGTGCCAGCAGGGGTAGCGGGGTCACAGATACGCAGTATTTT. Residues: CASRGSGVTDTQYF.